Listed below are T cell receptor beta chains from one sample, sequenced in a study of blood T cells in healthy people across ages. TCRdb reprocessed the 5' RACE reads with MiXCR, giving one entry per CDR3 protein. Of around 1.5 million distinct CDR3 sequences in the sample, approximately 63% were seen once. The sample comprised blood. Every receptor here comes from a young man in good health. Both conserved end residues are part of each CDR3. A D gene is named only where the DNA matches it firmly. Size is omitted from some rows. Given values are once, few, many or a class for expanded clones.

v_call	d_call	clone_size	cdr3_length	j_call	cdr3_aa	cdr3_nt
TRBV14	-	few	15	TRBJ2-2	CASSQGETNTGELFF	TGTGCCAGCAGCCAAGGGGAGACCAACACCGGGGAGCTGTTTTTT
TRBV20-1	-	-	12	TRBJ1-2	CSARGFNYGYTF	TGCAGTGCTCGAGGTTTTAACTATGGCTACACCTTC
TRBV9	-	-	20	TRBJ2-4	CASSSIITRAPYLAKDIQYF	TGTGCCAGCAGCTCCATCATCACACGGGCCCCCTACCTAGCCAAAGACATTCAGTACTTC
TRBV28	-	-	15	TRBJ2-7	CASSRGKSPPYEQYF	TGTGCCAGCAGTAGAGGGAAAAGTCCCCCCTACGAGCAGTACTTC
TRBV4-1	TRBD1	-	15	TRBJ2-7	CASSQDWGQYYEQYF	TGCGCCAGCAGCCAAGATTGGGGACAGTACTACGAGCAGTACTTC
TRBV7-9	-	-	15	TRBJ2-2	CASSLYAEDAGELFF	TGTGCCAGCAGCTTATATGCTGAGGACGCCGGGGAGCTGTTTTTT
TRBV7-9	-	-	15	TRBJ2-7	CASSLAIPLTYEQYF	TGTGCCAGCAGCTTAGCAATCCCCCTGACCTACGAGCAGTACTTC
TRBV3-1	TRBD1	few	15	TRBJ2-5	CASSLRHDREETQYF	TGTGCCAGCAGCCTACGCCACGACAGGGAAGAGACCCAGTACTTC
TRBV6-5	-	-	14	TRBJ2-6	CASSSREWANVLTF	TGTGCCAGCAGTTCCCGAGAGTGGGCCAACGTCCTGACTTTC
TRBV6-1	-	-	14	TRBJ1-2	CASSERQEIYGYTF	TGTGCCAGCAGTGAAAGACAGGAGATCTATGGCTACACCTTC
TRBV11-2	-	-	18	TRBJ2-1	CASSLLVVGGAANNEQFF	TGTGCCAGCAGCTTATTGGTGGTAGGGGGAGCGGCGAACAATGAGCAGTTCTTC
TRBV7-6	TRBD1	-	16	TRBJ2-5	CASSQWPDRVQETQYF	TGTGCCAGCAGCCAATGGCCGGACAGGGTCCAAGAGACCCAGTACTTC
TRBV20-1	-	few	11	TRBJ2-1	CSARDYPSSFF	TGCAGTGCTAGAGATTACCCCTCCTCGTTCTTC
TRBV7-9	-	-	18	TRBJ2-3	CASSFNRDLGALTDTQYF	TGTGCCAGCAGCTTCAACCGGGACCTAGGGGCTCTCACAGATACGCAGTATTTT
TRBV7-8	-	few	15	TRBJ2-1	CASSLALQGYNEQFF	TGTGCCAGCAGCTTAGCGTTACAGGGCTACAATGAGCAGTTCTTC
TRBV27	-	-	13	TRBJ2-7	CASSPGTAGEQYF	TGTGCCAGCAGTCCAGGGACAGCGGGCGAGCAGTACTTC
TRBV5-1	TRBD1	-	14	TRBJ2-7	CASSRRQGFYEQYF	TGCGCCAGCAGCAGGAGACAGGGCTTCTACGAGCAGTACTTC
TRBV9	-	few	17	TRBJ1-6	CASSVSGHLSYNSPLHF	TGTGCCAGCAGCGTCTCGGGTCACCTATCCTATAATTCACCCCTCCACTTT
TRBV7-9	-	-	14	TRBJ1-1	CASSLGEEETEAFF	TGTGCCAGCAGCTTAGGTGAAGAGGAAACTGAAGCTTTCTTT
TRBV6-6	-	-	17	TRBJ2-5	CASSLINRDCGEETQYF	TGTGCCAGCAGCTTGATTAACAGGGACTGCGGGGAAGAGACCCAGTACTTC
TRBV4-1	-	-	15	TRBJ2-7	CASSQDAGEPYEQYF	TGCGCCAGCAGCCAGGACGCCGGGGAACCCTACGAGCAGTACTTC
TRBV27	-	-	16	TRBJ1-5	CASKPWGGNVNQPQHF	TGTGCCAGCAAACCTTGGGGTGGTAATGTCAATCAGCCCCAGCATTTT
TRBV12-3/TRBV12-4	TRBD2	-	16	TRBJ2-3	CASSTGLAGPTDTQYF	TGTGCCAGCAGTACTGGACTAGCGGGGCCCACAGATACGCAGTATTTT
TRBV6-5	-	once	13	TRBJ2-4	CASKGPGINIQYF	TGTGCCAGCAAAGGCCCGGGGATAAACATTCAGTACTTC
TRBV20-1	-	-	12	TRBJ2-7	CSARRDEYEQYF	TGCAGTGCTAGGAGAGACGAGTACGAGCAGTACTTC
TRBV29-1	-	-	12	TRBJ2-7	CSVAAARYEQYF	TGCAGCGTGGCGGCAGCCCGCTACGAGCAGTACTTC
TRBV7-9	-	-	11	TRBJ2-1	CASSWRAEQFF	TGTGCCAGCAGCTGGAGAGCTGAGCAGTTCTTC
TRBV7-8	-	few	15	TRBJ2-6	CASSLYGSGANVLTF	TGTGCCAGCAGCTTATATGGCTCTGGGGCCAACGTCCTGACTTTC
TRBV3-1	TRBD1	-	16	TRBJ2-1	CASSLRTGGLMNEQFF	TGTGCCAGCAGCCTCCGAACAGGGGGCTTAATGAATGAGCAGTTCTTC
TRBV20-1	-	-	14	TRBJ2-1	CSARDWDLEREQFF	TGCAGTGCTAGAGATTGGGACCTGGAGAGGGAGCAGTTCTTC
TRBV20-1	-	few	11	TRBJ2-3	CSALRGDTQYF	TGCAGTGCTCTCAGGGGAGATACGCAGTATTTT
TRBV5-1	-	few	15	TRBJ1-2	CASSYRDDRPHGYTF	TGCGCCAGCAGCTACCGGGACGATCGACCGCATGGCTACACCTTC
TRBV12-3/TRBV12-4	-	few	14	TRBJ1-5	CASSQTGSNQPQHF	TGTGCCAGCAGCCAGACAGGAAGCAATCAGCCCCAGCATTTT
TRBV6-2/TRBV6-3	-	few	15	TRBJ2-3	CASRPALAYTDTQYF	TGTGCCAGCAGACCCGCGCTAGCGTACACAGATACGCAGTATTTT
TRBV7-2	TRBD1	few	16	TRBJ1-4	CASSRPGTATNEKLFF	TGTGCCAGCAGCCGGCCGGGGACAGCAACTAATGAAAAACTGTTTTTT
TRBV12-3/TRBV12-4	TRBD2	-	16	TRBJ2-7	CASSLGLAGLDYEQYF	TGTGCCAGCAGTTTAGGGCTAGCGGGACTAGACTACGAGCAGTACTTC
TRBV5-1	-	-	15	TRBJ2-3	CASSLRGPTTDTQYF	TGCGCCAGCAGCCTTCGAGGGCCGACCACAGATACGCAGTATTTT
TRBV20-1	TRBD1	-	17	TRBJ2-3	CSARVLDRGPITDTQYF	TGCAGTGCTAGAGTCCTAGACAGGGGGCCCATCACAGATACGCAGTATTTT
TRBV7-2	TRBD1	-	17	TRBJ2-1	CASSPRGGTGVMDEQFF	TGTGCCAGCAGCCCTAGGGGTGGGACAGGGGTGATGGATGAGCAGTTCTTC